Listed below are T cell receptor beta chains from one sample, sequenced in a study of cytomegalovirus exposure and HLA in healthy donors. Method: immunoSEQ multiplex PCR; TCRdb's copy keeps in-frame clones and lacks some. The sample lists 150,000 to 200,000 clones; over 75% were seen once. The sequenced material came from PBMCs. The origin of the receptors is a middle-aged man in good health and CMV-seropositive. Each CDR3 is given with its conserved first and last residue.

J: TRBJ2-1; V: TRBV9; CDR3: CASSLGTSGNYNEQFF
J: TRBJ2-7; V: TRBV27; CDR3: CASSFGQGLGEQYF
J: TRBJ2-3; V: TRBV7-3; CDR3: CASSVSGGGVPGTQYF
J: TRBJ2-1; V: TRBV19; CDR3: CATKEVGGPYNEQFF
J: TRBJ2-4; V: TRBV9; CDR3: CASSVGGGGGNIQYF
J: TRBJ2-7; V: TRBV6-5; CDR3: CASSPGTGTNYEQYF
J: TRBJ2-2; V: TRBV4-3; CDR3: CASSQDRSSGGAGTGELFF
J: TRBJ2-3; V: TRBV5-8; CDR3: CASSFYRGGSTDTQYF
J: TRBJ1-2; V: TRBV18; CDR3: CASSPPSRQGGYTF
J: TRBJ2-7; V: TRBV19; CDR3: CASSTAGRVNEQYF
J: TRBJ1-1; V: TRBV18; CDR3: CASSAQGADTEAFF
J: TRBJ2-5; V: TRBV27; CDR3: CASSRGPYQETQYF
J: TRBJ1-2; V: TRBV5-1; CDR3: CASSLTSGTDKNYGYTF
J: TRBJ1-1; V: TRBV13; CDR3: CASGWGGGGEAFF